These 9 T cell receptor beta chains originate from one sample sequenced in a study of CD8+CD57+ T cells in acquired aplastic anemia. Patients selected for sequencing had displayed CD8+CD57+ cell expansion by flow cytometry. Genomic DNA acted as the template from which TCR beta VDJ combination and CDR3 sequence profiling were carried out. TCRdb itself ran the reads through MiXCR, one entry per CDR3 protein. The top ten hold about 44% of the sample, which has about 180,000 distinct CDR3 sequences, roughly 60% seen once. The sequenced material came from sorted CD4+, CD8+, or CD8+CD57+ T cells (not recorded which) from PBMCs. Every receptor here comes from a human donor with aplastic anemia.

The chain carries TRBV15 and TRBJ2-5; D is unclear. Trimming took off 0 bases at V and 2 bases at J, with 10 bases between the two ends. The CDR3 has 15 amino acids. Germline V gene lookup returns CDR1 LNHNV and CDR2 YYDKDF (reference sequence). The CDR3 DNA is TGTGCCACCAGCAGAGATGGGTCAGTTCAAGAGACCCAGTACTTC. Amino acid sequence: CATSRDGSVQETQYF.

In DNA, the CDR3 is TGTGCCAGCAGCCCTTTTGGCGGTTTCATAGGGGATGGCTACACCTTC. Protein sequence: CASSPFGGFIGDGYTF. This chain joins TRBV3-1 and TRBJ1-2; maybe TRBD1 (5 bases). Germline V gene lookup returns CDR1 LGHDT and CDR2 YNNKEL (reference sequence). Trimming left V 4 bases short and J 6 bases short, with 21 bases between. The CDR3 is 16 residues long.

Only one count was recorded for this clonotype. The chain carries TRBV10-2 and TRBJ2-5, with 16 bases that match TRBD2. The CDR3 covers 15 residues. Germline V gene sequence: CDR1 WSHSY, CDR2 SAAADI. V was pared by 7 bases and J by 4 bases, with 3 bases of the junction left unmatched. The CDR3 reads CASTGLAGGLETQYF. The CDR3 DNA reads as TGCGCCAGCACGGGACTAGCGGGGGGGTTAGAGACCCAGTACTTC.

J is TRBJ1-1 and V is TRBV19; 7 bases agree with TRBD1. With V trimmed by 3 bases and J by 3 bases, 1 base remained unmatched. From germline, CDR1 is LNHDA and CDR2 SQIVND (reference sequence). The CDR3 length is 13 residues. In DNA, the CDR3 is TGTGCCAGTAGTATCAGGGGGTACACTGAAGCTTTCTTT. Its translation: CASSIRGYTEAFF.

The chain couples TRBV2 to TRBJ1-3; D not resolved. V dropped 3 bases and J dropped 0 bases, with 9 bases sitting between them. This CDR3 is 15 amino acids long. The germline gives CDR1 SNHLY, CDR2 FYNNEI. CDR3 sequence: CASSEFPGSGNTIYF. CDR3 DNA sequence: TGTGCCAGCAGTGAGTTTCCGGGCTCTGGAAACACCATATATTTT.

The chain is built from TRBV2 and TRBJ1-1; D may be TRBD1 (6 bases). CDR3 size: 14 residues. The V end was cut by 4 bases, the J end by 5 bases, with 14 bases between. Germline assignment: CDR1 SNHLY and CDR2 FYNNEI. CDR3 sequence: CASSGIRGRTEAFF. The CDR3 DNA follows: TGTGCCAGCAGTGGCATTAGGGGGAGGACTGAAGCTTTCTTT.

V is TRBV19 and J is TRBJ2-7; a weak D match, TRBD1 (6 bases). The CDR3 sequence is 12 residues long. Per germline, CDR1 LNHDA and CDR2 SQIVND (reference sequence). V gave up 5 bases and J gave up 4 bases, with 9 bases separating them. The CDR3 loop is CASSPRGYEQYF. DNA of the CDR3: TGTGCCAGTAGTCCCAGGGGTTACGAGCAGTACTTC.

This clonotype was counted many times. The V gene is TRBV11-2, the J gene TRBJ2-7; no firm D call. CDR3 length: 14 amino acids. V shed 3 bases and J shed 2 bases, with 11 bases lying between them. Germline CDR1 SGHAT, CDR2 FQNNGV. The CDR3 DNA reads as TGTGCCAGCAGCTTGTCCAGGCCTCCCTACGAGCAGTACTTC. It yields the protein CASSLSRPPYEQYF.

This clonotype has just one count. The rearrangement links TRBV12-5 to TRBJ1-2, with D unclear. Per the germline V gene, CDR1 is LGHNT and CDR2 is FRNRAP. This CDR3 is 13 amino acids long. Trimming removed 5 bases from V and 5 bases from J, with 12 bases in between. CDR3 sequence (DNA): TGTGCTAGTGGTGACCCGCCAACTTATGGCTACACCTTC. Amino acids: CASGDPPTYGYTF. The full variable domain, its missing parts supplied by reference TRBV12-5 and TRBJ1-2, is DARVTQTPRHKVTEMGQEVTMRCQPILGHNTVFWYRQTMMQGLELLAYFRNRAPLDDSGMPKDRFSAEMPDATLATLKIQPSEPRDSAVYFCASGDPPTYGYTFGSGTRLTVV.